Shown below are 17 T cell receptor beta chains from a single sample sequenced in a study of CD8+ T cells in alopecia areata. Treatment of the sample: oral pan-JAK inhibitor, 5-10 mg twice daily. After isolation, RNA underwent reverse transcription to generate cDNA as the sequencing template. Repertoires were generated with immunoSEQ multiplex PCR, while TCRdb's copy carries only in-frame clones and drops some. The table records roughly 220,000 clones, more than 60% of them present only once. The sample here was CD4+ T cells sorted from blood, taken at approximately week 45, from a patient treated with tofacitinib. These receptor sequences come from a human donor with alopecia areata.

This chain links TRBV11-2 with TRBJ1-6; D is possibly TRBD1 (6 bases). The CDR3 covers 15 residues. Trimming removed 5 bases from V and 9 bases from J, with 17 bases in between. Per the germline V gene, CDR1 is SGHAT and CDR2 is FQNNGV. The CDR3 loop is CASSPSRDTSSPLHF. The CDR3 DNA sequence: TGTGCCAGCAGCCCAAGCCGGGACACATCTTCACCCCTCCACTTT.

The chain recombines TRBV29-1 with TRBJ2-5, with 10 bases matching TRBD1. The CDR3 extends over 14 amino acids. J lost 5 bases, V lost 4 bases, and 7 bases had no gene match. The germline V gene has CDR1 SQVTM and CDR2 ANQGSEA. The CDR3 loop is CSVAPGQGFETQYF. The CDR3 DNA reads as TGCAGCGTTGCCCCGGGACAGGGGTTCGAGACCCAGTACTTC.

V is TRBV2 and J is TRBJ1-2; 7 bases are shared with TRBD1. The V and J ends lost 6 bases and 3 bases, in that order; junction bases with no gene match: 7. CDR1 and CDR2 from the germline V gene are SNHLY and FYNNEI. The CDR3 spans 14 residues. CDR3 DNA: TGTGCCAGCAGACTCAGGGGGGGACACTATGGCTACACCTTC. This gives the protein CASRLRGGHYGYTF.

The gene calls are TRBV27 and TRBJ2-5; 7 bases align to TRBD1. This CDR3 is built from 15 residues. CDR1 and CDR2 (germline): MNHEY, SMNVEV (reference sequence). Trimming took 2 bases from V and 2 from J; bases not matched to a gene: 5. The CDR3 loop is CASSLMQGQQETQYF. In DNA, the CDR3 is TGTGCCAGCAGTTTAATGCAGGGACAGCAAGAGACCCAGTACTTC.

This chain connects TRBV6-5 to TRBJ2-2; D gene unclear. CDR3 size: 13 residues. V lost 1 base, J lost 5 bases, and 5 bases lay in between. Germline lookup yields CDR1 MNHEY and CDR2 SVGAGI. The DNA for the CDR3 is TGTGCCAGCAGTTACTTCGTAACCGGGGAGCTGTTTTTT. Its translation is CASSYFVTGELFF.

This clone occurred a few times. J is TRBJ2-1 and V is TRBV2; no clear D gene. Trimming removed 7 bases from V and 8 bases from J, with 15 bases in between. CDR3 length equals 13 residues. From germline, CDR1 is SNHLY and CDR2 FYNNEI. For the CDR3, the DNA is TGTGCCAGCACCCGCGACACCTTAGATGAGCAGTTCTTC. It translates to CASTRDTLDEQFF.

The chain couples TRBV9 to TRBJ2-5; D is undetermined. Deletions cut 5 bases from V and 2 bases from J, with 16 bases between. Germline loops: CDR1 SGDLS, CDR2 YYNGEE. The CDR3 is made up of 15 amino acids. CDR3 in amino acids: CASSTPQAGQETQYF. The DNA of the CDR3 is TGTGCCAGCAGTACCCCCCAGGCAGGTCAAGAGACCCAGTACTTC.

V gene TRBV13 combines with J gene TRBJ2-7; no definite D call. Germline V gene data show CDR1 as PRHDT and CDR2 as FYEKMQ (reference sequence). The CDR3 has 13 amino acids. V was trimmed by 1 base and J by 6 bases, leaving 10 bases between them. The CDR3 here is CASSLVTGSEQYF. CDR3 sequence (DNA): TGTGCCAGCAGCTTAGTAACCGGAAGCGAGCAGTACTTC.

The V gene is TRBV7-9, the J gene TRBJ2-1; either TRBD1 or TRBD2 may fit D (6 bases each). V was pared by 3 bases and J by 8 bases, with 17 bases between. Per germline, CDR1 SEHNR and CDR2 FQNEAQ (reference sequence). This CDR3 comprises 15 residues. CDR3 sequence: CASSLTGAAVDEQFF. The DNA of the CDR3 is TGTGCCAGCAGCTTGACGGGGGCCGCGGTCGATGAGCAGTTCTTC.

This chain uses TRBV4-2 with TRBJ2-4, with TRBD1 matching over 7 bases. From germline, CDR1 is LGHNA and CDR2 YNFKEQ. The CDR3 has 16 residues. The J segment lost 1 base and the V segment lost 0 bases, leaving 3 bases of the junction unmatched. The CDR3 loop reads CASSQEQGSAKNIQYF. Written as DNA, the CDR3 is TGTGCCAGCAGCCAAGAACAGGGGTCCGCCAAAAACATTCAGTACTTC.

The rearrangement joins TRBV5-1 to TRBJ2-4; D possibly corresponds to TRBD2 (5 bases). V lost 0 bases, J lost 6 bases, and 16 bases lay in between. Germline CDR1 reads SGHRS; CDR2 reads YFSETQ. CDR3 length: 16 residues. Written as DNA, the CDR3 is TGCGCCAGCAGCTTGGGAGTCAGCGGATCACTAAACATTCAGTACTTC. Translating it yields CASSLGVSGSLNIQYF.

This clone was counted a single time. The chain uses TRBV11-2 and TRBJ2-1; 7 bases agree with TRBD2. This CDR3 region has 16 residues. V was clipped by 5 bases and J by 2 bases; unmatched bases: 9. Germline V gene data show CDR1 as SGHAT and CDR2 as FQNNGV. DNA for the CDR3: TGTGCCAGCAGCCCCATCACTGCGGGGGCCTACAATGAGCAGTTCTTC. Its protein product is CASSPITAGAYNEQFF.

This clone was recorded a few times. The chain couples TRBV7-2 to TRBJ1-1; no definite D call. The V end lost 3 bases, the J end lost 0 bases, and 2 bases lay between the germline ends. The germline V gene encodes CDR1 SGHTA and CDR2 FQGNSA. The CDR3 has 12 amino acids. In DNA form, the CDR3 reads TGTGCCAGCAGCTTCCTGAACACTGAAGCTTTCTTT. Translating gives CASSFLNTEAFF.

The chain links TRBV7-2 to TRBJ2-2; 8 bases match TRBD1. V shed 5 bases, J shed 0 bases, and the junction held 11 bases outside the gene matches. The CDR3 covers 18 residues. The germline gives CDR1 SGHTA, CDR2 FQGNSA. The CDR3 nucleotides read TGTGCCAGCAGCACAAGAGGAAGGGACAGGTCGAACACCGGGGAGCTGTTTTTT. As protein: CASSTRGRDRSNTGELFF.

The CDR3 loop is CASSLPNEQYF. The CDR3 DNA sequence: TGTGCCAGCAGTCTTCCCAACGAGCAGTACTTC. V is TRBV27 and J is TRBJ2-7; the D is unclear. The V gene lost 5 bases and the J gene lost 5 bases, with 7 bases spanning the gap. In germline, CDR1 is MNHEY, CDR2 SMNVEV (reference sequence). This CDR3 comprises 11 residues.

The rearrangement links TRBV11-2 to TRBJ2-3, with D perhaps matching TRBD2 (6 bases). The CDR3 runs 15 residues. V was pared by 2 bases and J by 4 bases, with 13 bases between. Germline V gene lookup returns CDR1 SGHAT and CDR2 FQNNGV. The CDR3 protein is CASSLRRGSADTQYF. CDR3 in DNA: TGTGCCAGCAGCTTACGGCGGGGTTCGGCAGATACGCAGTATTTT.

The sample holds many counts of this clone. The rearrangement links TRBV7-2 to TRBJ1-6, with 7 bases identical to TRBD1. The V segment lost 11 bases and the J segment 10 bases; nucleotides outside the gene matches: 11. Germline V gene data show CDR1 as SGHTA and CDR2 as FQGNSA. The CDR3 loop spans 13 amino acids. CDR3 bases: TGTGCCCTACTGACAGGGATAGGATCACCCCTCCACTTT. This encodes CALLTGIGSPLHF.